This T cell receptor beta chain was retrieved from a study of glioma-infiltrating T cells. The V and J ends lost 1 base and 6 bases respectively, with 16 bases between them. CDR3 length: 15 residues. Germline V gives CDR1 SGHTA, CDR2 FQGNSA. Study conclusions and caveats: Gliomas, especially low-grade, showed above-expected tissue-blood divergence; non-neoplastic patients showed below. Only very few CDR3 sequences appeared in both tissue and blood.

Amplification of TCR alpha and beta CDR3 regions from RNA used iRepertoire nested multiplex PCR. Tissue mRNA or PBMC total RNA, roughly 90-400 ng, went into one-step reverse transcription and amplification. TCRdb re-analysed the multiplex PCR reads in MiXCR, keeping a single row per CDR3 protein. Of about 130,000 distinct CDR3 sequences detected, approximately 24% appear once; the ten largest clones hold 27%. Only a few counts were recorded for this clonotype. Its antigen is still unknown. This chain joins TRBV7-2 and TRBJ2-7, with a weak D call TRBD2 (5 bases). Sequencing was done on a sample of glioma tissue, nonneoplastic brain tissue, or PBMCs (not recorded which). The clonotype originates from a human donor with low-grade glioma or glioblastoma, undergoing nonglioma brain surgery, or in good health (not recorded which). The DNA of the CDR3 is TGTGCCAGCAGCTTAGGGACGGAGGCTAAGAGCGAGCAGTACGTC. Translating it yields CASSLGTEAKSEQYV.